Sequencing of this T cell receptor (beta chain) was carried out in a study of T cell responses to AZD1222 COVID-19 vaccine. This CDR3 comprises 15 residues. Germline V gives CDR1 SGHTS, CDR2 YDEGEE. Losses at the gene ends were 4 bases for V and 7 bases for J; bases not matched to a gene: 8. Concerning this clone: The antigen is not known.

TCRdb's table, derived via immunoSEQ multiplex PCR, lists solely in-frame clones and lacks some. The table has more than 150,000 clones, 85% to 95% seen once. Points from the study as a whole: Just a handful of people given AZD1222 tested seropositive at baseline. Mostly white British, mostly female donors; authors suggested clonal diversity may be underestimated.

This chain joins TRBV5-8 and TRBJ1-2, with 12 nucleotides matching TRBD1. The sample in question was peripheral blood, obtained 28 days after the second AZD1222 dose. The clonotype originates from an adult who received the AZD1222 COVID-19 vaccine. The CDR3: CASSRDRGPSGGYTF. The CDR3 DNA sequence: TGTGCCAGCAGCCGGGACAGGGGGCCGTCGGGTGGCTACACCTTC.